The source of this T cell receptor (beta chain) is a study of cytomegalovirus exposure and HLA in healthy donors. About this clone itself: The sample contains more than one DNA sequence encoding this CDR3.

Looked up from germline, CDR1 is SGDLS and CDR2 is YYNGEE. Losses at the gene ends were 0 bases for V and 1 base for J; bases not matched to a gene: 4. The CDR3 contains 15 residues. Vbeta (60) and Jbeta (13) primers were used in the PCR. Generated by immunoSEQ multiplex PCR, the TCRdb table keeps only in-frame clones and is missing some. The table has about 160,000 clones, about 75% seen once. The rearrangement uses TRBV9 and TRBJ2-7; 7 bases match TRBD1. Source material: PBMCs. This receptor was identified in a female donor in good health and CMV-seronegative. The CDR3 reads CASSVGTGPSYEQYF. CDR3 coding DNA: TGTGCCAGCAGCGTAGGGACAGGACCGTCCTACGAGCAGTACTTC.